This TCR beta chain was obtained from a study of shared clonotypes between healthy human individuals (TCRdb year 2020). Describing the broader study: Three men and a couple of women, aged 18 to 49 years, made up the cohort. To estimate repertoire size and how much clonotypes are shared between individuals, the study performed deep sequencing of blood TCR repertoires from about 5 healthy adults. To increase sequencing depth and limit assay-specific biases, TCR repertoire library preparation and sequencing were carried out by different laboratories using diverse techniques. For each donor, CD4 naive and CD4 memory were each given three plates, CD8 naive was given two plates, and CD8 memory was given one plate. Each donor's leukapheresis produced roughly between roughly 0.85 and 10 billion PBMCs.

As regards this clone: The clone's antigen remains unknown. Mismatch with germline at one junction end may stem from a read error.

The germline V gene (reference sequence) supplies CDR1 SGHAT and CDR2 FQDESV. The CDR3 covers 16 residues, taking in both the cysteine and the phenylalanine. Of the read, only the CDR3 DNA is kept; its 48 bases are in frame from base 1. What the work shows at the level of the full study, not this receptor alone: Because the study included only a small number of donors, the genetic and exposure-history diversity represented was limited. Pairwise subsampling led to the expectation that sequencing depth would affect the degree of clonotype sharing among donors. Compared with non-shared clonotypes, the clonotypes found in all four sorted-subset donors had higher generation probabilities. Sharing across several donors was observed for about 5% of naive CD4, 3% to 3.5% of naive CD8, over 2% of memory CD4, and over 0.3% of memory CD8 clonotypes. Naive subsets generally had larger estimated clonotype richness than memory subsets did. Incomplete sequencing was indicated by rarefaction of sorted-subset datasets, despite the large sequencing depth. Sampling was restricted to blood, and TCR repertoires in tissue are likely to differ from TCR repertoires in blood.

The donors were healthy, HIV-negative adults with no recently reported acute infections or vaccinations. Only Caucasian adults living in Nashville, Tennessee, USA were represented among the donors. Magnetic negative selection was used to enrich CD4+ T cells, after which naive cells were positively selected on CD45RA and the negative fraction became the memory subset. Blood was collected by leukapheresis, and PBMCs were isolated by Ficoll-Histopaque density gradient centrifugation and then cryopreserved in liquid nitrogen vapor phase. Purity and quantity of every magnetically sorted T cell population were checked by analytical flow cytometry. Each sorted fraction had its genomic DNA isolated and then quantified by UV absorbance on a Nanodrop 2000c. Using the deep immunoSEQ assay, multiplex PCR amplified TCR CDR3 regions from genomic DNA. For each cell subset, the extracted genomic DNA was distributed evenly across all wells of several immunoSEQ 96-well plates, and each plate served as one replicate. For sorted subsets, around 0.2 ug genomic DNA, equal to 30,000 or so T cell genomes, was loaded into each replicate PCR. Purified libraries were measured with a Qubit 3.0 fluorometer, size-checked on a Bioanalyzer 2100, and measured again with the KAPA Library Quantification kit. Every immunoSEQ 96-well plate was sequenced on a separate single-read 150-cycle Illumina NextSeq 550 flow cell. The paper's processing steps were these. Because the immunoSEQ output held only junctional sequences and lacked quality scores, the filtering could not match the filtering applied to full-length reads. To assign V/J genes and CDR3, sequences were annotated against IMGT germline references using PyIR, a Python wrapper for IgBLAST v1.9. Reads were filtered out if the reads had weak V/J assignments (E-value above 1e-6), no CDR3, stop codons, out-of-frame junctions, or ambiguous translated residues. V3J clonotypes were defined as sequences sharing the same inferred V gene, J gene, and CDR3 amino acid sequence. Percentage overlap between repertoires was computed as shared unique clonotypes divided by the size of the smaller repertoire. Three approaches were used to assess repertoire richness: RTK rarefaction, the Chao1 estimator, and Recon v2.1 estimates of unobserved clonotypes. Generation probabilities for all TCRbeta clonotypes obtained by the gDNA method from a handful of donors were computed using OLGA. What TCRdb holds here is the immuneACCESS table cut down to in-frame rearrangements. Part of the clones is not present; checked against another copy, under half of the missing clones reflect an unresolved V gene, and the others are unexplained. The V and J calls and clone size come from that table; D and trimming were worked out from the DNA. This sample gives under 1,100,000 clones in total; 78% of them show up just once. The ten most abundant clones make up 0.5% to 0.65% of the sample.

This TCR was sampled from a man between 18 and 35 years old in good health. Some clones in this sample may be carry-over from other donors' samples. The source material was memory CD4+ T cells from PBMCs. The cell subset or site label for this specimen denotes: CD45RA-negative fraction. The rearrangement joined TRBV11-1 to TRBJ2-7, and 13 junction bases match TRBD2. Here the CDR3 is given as CASSRRTSGGSYERYF. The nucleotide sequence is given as TGTGCCAGCAGCCGACGGACTAGCGGGGGCTCCTACGAGCGGTACTTC.